This T cell receptor beta chain emerged from a study of blood T cell repertoires in COVID-19. Study as a whole: Nucleic acid was either cDNA or gDNA, and it came from T cells, B-cell-depleted T cells, or PBMCs.

Original processing methods: The assay estimated nucleated cells by amplifying reference gene primers. Only in-frame clones appear in the TCRdb table, and some are missing; sequencing was by immunoSEQ multiplex PCR. The V and J calls and the clone size are those of that table, but D and trimming were determined from the DNA. The sample includes 220,000 or so clones, around 86% of them seen just once. Enrolled during active infection, Seattle patients were then followed longitudinally. The germline gives CDR1 MGHRA, CDR2 YSYEKL. The V and J ends lost 0 bases and 2 bases respectively, with 10 bases between them. CDR3 size: 16 residues.

The sequence derives from a woman in her 50s with COVID-19, enrolled during active disease. The chain employs TRBV4-1 and TRBJ2-2, with D perhaps matching TRBD2 (6 bases). The material sequenced was peripheral blood. CDR3 coding DNA: TGCGCCAGCAGCCAAGAACCGGGGGTTAACACCGGGGAGCTGTTTTTT. Protein product: CASSQEPGVNTGELFF.